The 13 T cell receptor beta chains given below trace back to one sample, sequenced in a study of cytotoxic CD8 clonotypes in ibrutinib-treated CLL. Here immunoSEQ multiplex PCR was the method, and the copy in TCRdb shows in-frame clones only, minus some. Of hundreds of thousands of clones listed, roughly 74% were seen once; the top ten hold 15% to 19%. Here the sequenced sample was PBMCs, taken after 24 months of ibrutinib treatment. These receptors were obtained from a human donor with chronic lymphocytic leukemia.

This clone has only a few counts. CDR3 DNA: TGTGCCAGCAGCCAAGGGGACGGGAGGGCCGGAGAGACCCAGTACTTC. Translating gives CASSQGDGRAGETQYF. The chain couples TRBV4-2 to TRBJ2-5; 8 nucleotides align to TRBD2. V lost 1 base, J lost 4 bases, and 8 bases stayed unmatched. There are 16 residues in the CDR3. Germline V gene data show CDR1 as LGHNA and CDR2 as YNFKEQ.

This clone was counted a single time. The chain employs TRBV2 and TRBJ2-3, with 10 bases lining up with TRBD1. The CDR3 extends over 17 amino acids. The V gene end was trimmed by 5 bases and the J gene end by 2 bases; junction bases not matched to a gene: 10. Germline CDR1 reads SNHLY; CDR2 reads FYNNEI. DNA of the CDR3: TGTGCCAGCAGTACTCCCGGGACAGGGGTTACCACAGATACGCAGTATTTT. As protein: CASSTPGTGVTTDTQYF. Drawing the rest from reference TRBV2 and TRBJ2-3, the complete variable domain is EPEVTQTPSHQVTQMGQEVILRCVPISNHLYFYWYRQILGQKVEFLVSFYNNEISEKSEIFDDQFSVERPDGSNFTLKIRSTKLEDSAMYFCASSTPGTGVTTDTQYFGPGTRLTVL.

In DNA, the CDR3 is TGTGCCAGCAGCTTAGCCCACGACTACGAGCAGTACTTC. This encodes CASSLAHDYEQYF. The chain recombines TRBV7-6 with TRBJ2-7; D unclear. This CDR3 spans 13 amino acids. V was cut by 0 bases and J by 3 bases, with 6 bases left in between. The germline gives CDR1 SGHVS, CDR2 FNYEAQ. The full variable domain, with the rest looked up from reference TRBV7-6 and TRBJ2-7, is GAGVSQSPRYKVTKRGQDVALRCDPISGHVSLYWYRQALGQGPEFLTYFNYEAQQDKSGLPNDRFSAERPEGSISTLTIQRTEQRDSAMYRCASSLAHDYEQYFGPGTRLTVT.

The chain links TRBV25-1 to TRBJ1-1; D unclear. The CDR3 is made up of 12 amino acids. V lost 0 bases and J 7 bases, leaving 6 bases between the germline ends. The germline V gene has CDR1 MGHDK and CDR2 SYGVNS. The CDR3, as DNA: TGTGCCAGCAGTGAATATTTTGGTGAAGCTTTCTTT. This gives the protein CASSEYFGEAFF.

This clone has more than one count but fewer than ten. This sequence joins TRBV6-5 and TRBJ2-1; D possibly uses TRBD1 or TRBD2 (5 bases each). Germline V CDR1 and CDR2: MNHEY, SVGAGI. V lost 0 bases, J lost 6 bases, and 9 bases lay in between. The CDR3 is 14 amino acids. CDR3 loop: CASSYSGTGNEQFF. The CDR3 nucleotides read TGTGCCAGCAGTTACTCGGGGACGGGCAATGAGCAGTTCTTC.

The gene calls are TRBV6-5 and TRBJ2-7; D not resolved. CDR1 MNHEY and CDR2 SVGAGI come from the germline V gene. The length of the CDR3 is 12 residues. Trimming removed 4 bases at V and 0 bases at J, with 4 bases between. This CDR3 is CASSFRSYEQYF. For the CDR3, the DNA is TGTGCCAGCAGTTTCCGCTCCTACGAGCAGTACTTC.

The chain has TRBV4-3 and TRBJ1-1, with 7 bases matching TRBD1. The CDR3 is made up of 16 amino acids. With 0 bases clipped from V and 3 bases from J, the junction kept 7 bases outside the gene matches. Germline V gene lookup returns CDR1 LGHNA and CDR2 YSLEER. The CDR3 DNA follows: TGCGCCAGCAGCCAAGATACAGGGGCAGAGCACACTGAAGCTTTCTTT. Its protein product is CASSQDTGAEHTEAFF.

This chain connects TRBV29-1 to TRBJ2-1, with 7 nucleotides matching TRBD2. CDR3 length: 14 residues. The V gene end was trimmed by 7 bases and the J gene end by 0 bases; junction bases not matched to a gene: 6. Germline CDR1 SQVTM, CDR2 ANQGSEA. CDR3: CSAPRGSSYNEQFF. In DNA, the CDR3 is TGCAGCGCGCCCCGCGGGAGCTCCTACAATGAGCAGTTCTTC.

The chain joins TRBV28 to TRBJ1-1; TRBD1 is a possible D gene (6 bases). V was shortened by 1 base and J by 4 bases, with 7 bases between the two germline ends. The CDR3 has 13 amino acids. Germline CDR1 is MDHEN and CDR2 is SYDVKM. CDR3 in DNA: TGTGCCAGCAGTTTATTAGGGGGCACTGAAGCTTTCTTT. This translates into CASSLLGGTEAFF.

The count of this clone is one. This sequence joins TRBV11-1 and TRBJ2-7, with D maybe TRBD1 (6 bases). The germline V and J ends were trimmed by 5 bases and 2 bases, with 10 bases remaining between them. CDR1 is SGHAT and CDR2 is FQDESV in the germline V gene (reference sequence). The CDR3 is made up of 13 amino acids. The CDR3 DNA is TGTGCCAGCAGCCCAGGGGATGCCTACGAGCAGTACTTC. Protein sequence: CASSPGDAYEQYF.

This chain links TRBV5-4 with TRBJ2-3; unclear D gene. Between the trimmed V and J ends, which lost 3 bases and 0 bases, there was a span of 14 bases. Germline CDR1 and CDR2: SGHNT and YYREEE (reference sequence). This CDR3 comprises 16 residues. The CDR3 is CASSSIAVTSTDTQYF. The CDR3 nucleotides read TGTGCCAGCAGCTCAATCGCCGTGACTAGCACAGATACGCAGTATTTT. The full variable domain, completed using reference TRBV5-4 and TRBJ2-3, is ETGVTQSPTHLIKTRGQQVTLRCSSQSGHNTVSWYQQALGQGPQFIFQYYREEENGRGNFPPRFSGLQFPNYSSELNVNALELDDSALYLCASSSIAVTSTDTQYFGPGTRLTVL.

This rearrangement joins TRBV29-1 to TRBJ1-2; D not resolved. Deletions cut 4 bases from V and 3 bases from J, with 12 bases between. Germline values: CDR1 SQVTM, CDR2 ANQGSEA. This CDR3 is 13 amino acids long. CDR3 loop: CSVVFSEDYGYTF. The DNA for the CDR3 is TGCAGCGTTGTGTTCAGCGAAGACTATGGCTACACCTTC.

The gene calls are TRBV28 and TRBJ2-7, with D perhaps matching TRBD2 (5 bases). Germline lookup yields CDR1 MDHEN and CDR2 SYDVKM. Trimming stripped 1 base from V and 7 bases from J, with 11 bases between. This CDR3 region has 13 residues. DNA for the CDR3: TGTGCCAGCAGTTTATACGAGGGAGAGGAGCAGTACTTC. Encoded protein: CASSLYEGEEQYF.